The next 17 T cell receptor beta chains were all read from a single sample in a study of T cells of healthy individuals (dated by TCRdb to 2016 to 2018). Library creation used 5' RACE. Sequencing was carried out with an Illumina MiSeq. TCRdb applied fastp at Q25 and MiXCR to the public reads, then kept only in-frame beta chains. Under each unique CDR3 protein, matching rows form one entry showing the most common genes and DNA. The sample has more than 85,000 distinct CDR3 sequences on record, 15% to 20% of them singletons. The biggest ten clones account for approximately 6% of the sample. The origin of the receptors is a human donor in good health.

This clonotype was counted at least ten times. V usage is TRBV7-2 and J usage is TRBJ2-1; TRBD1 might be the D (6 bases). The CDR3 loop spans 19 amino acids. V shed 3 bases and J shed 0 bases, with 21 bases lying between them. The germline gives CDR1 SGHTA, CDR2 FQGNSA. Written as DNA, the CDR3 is TGTGCCAGCAGCTTCACTCGAAAGAACACAGGGAGCTCCTACAATGAGCAGTTCTTC. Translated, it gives CASSFTRKNTGSSYNEQFF.

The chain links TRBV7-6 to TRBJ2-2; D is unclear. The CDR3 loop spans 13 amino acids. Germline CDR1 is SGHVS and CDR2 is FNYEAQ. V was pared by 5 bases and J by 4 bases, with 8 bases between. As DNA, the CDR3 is TGTGCCAGCAGCCTTGCTAGCACCGGGGAGCTGTTTTTT. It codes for CASSLASTGELFF.

The CDR3 here is CASSGVSNQPQHF. The DNA for the CDR3 is TGTGCCAGCAGCGGAGTTAGCAATCAGCCCCAGCATTTT. The V and J genes are TRBV12-3 or TRBV12-4 and TRBJ1-5; D gene unclear. The CDR3 is 13 residues long. Trimming cost V 6 bases and J 0 bases, with 6 bases left between them.

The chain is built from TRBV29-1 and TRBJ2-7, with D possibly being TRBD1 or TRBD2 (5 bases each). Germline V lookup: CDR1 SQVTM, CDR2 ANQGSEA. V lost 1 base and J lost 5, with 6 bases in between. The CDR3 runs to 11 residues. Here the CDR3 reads CSVEGGNEQYF. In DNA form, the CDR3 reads TGCAGCGTTGAAGGGGGGAACGAGCAGTACTTC.

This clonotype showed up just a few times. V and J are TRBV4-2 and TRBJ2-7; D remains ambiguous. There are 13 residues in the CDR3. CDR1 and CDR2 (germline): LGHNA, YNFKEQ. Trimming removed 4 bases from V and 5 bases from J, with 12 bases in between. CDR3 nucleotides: TGTGCCAGCAGCCCCTACGGCCTTGACGAGCAGTACTTC. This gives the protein CASSPYGLDEQYF.

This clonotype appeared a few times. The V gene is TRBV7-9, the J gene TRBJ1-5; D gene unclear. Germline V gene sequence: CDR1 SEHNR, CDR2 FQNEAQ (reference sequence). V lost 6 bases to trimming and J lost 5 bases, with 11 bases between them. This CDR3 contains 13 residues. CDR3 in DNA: TGTGCCAGCAGGTCGAGGCAGGATCAGCCCCAGCATTTT. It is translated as CASRSRQDQPQHF.

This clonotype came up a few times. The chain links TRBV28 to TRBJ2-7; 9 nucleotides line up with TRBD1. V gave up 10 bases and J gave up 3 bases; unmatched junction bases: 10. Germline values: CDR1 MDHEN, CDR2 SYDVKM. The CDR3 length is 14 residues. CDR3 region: CAINPGTGYYEQYF. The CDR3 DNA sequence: TGTGCCATTAACCCAGGGACAGGGTACTACGAGCAGTACTTC.

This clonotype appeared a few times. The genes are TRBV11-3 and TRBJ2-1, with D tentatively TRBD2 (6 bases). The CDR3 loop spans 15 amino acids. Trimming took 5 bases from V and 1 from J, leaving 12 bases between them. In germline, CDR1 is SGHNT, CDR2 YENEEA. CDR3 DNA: TGTGCCAGCAGCCGTGGCGGGACTTCCTACAATGAGCAGTTCTTC. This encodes CASSRGGTSYNEQFF.

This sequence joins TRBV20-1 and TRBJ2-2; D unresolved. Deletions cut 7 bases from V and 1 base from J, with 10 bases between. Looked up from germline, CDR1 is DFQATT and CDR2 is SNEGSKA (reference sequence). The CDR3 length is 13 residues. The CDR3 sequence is CSVLVWNTGELFF. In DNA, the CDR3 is TGCAGTGTTCTTGTCTGGAACACCGGGGAGCTGTTTTTT.

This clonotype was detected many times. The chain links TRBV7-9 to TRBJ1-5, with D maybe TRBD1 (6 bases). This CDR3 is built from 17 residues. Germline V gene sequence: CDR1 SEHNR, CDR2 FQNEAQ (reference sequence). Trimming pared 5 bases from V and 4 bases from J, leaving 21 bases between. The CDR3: CASSPDGGLGPNQPQHF. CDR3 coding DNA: TGTGCCAGCAGCCCGGACGGGGGGCTTGGCCCAAATCAGCCCCAGCATTTT.

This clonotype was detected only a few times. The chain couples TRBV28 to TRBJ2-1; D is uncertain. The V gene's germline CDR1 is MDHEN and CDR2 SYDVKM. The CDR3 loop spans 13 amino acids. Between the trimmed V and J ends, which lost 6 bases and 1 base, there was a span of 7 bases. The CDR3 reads CASRDQSYNEQFF. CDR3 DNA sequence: TGTGCCAGCAGGGACCAGTCCTACAATGAGCAGTTCTTC.

As DNA, the CDR3 is TGTGCCAGCAGTTACTCAATCGGTAGCGGGGGGGCCAGTACGCAGTATTTT. It translates to CASSYSIGSGGASTQYF. The chain joins TRBV6-5 to TRBJ2-3; 11 bases match TRBD2. Germline assignment: CDR1 MNHEY and CDR2 SVGAGI. V dropped 0 bases and J dropped 8; count of bases not matched to a gene: 10. CDR3 length equals 17 residues.

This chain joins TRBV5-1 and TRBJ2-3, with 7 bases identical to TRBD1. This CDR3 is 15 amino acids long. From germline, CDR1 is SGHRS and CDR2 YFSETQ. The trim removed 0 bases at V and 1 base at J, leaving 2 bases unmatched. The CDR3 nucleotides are TGCGCCAGCAGCTTGGGAGGGGGCGGCACAGATACGCAGTATTTT. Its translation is CASSLGGGGTDTQYF.

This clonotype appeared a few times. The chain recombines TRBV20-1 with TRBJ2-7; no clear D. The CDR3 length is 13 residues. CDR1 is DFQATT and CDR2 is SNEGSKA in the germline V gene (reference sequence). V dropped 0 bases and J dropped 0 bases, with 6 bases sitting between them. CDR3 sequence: CSARDSRSYEQYF. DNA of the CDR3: TGCAGTGCTAGAGATTCGCGCTCCTACGAGCAGTACTTC.

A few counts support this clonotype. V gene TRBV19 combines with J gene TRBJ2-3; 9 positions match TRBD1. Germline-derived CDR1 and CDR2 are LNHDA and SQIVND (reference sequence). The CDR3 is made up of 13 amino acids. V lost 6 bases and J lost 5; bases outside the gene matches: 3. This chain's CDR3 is CASSGTGRDTQYF. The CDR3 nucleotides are TGTGCCAGTAGCGGGACAGGGAGAGATACGCAGTATTTT. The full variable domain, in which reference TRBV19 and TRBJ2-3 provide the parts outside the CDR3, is DGGITQSPKYLFRKEGQNVTLSCEQNLNHDAMYWYRQDPGQGLRLIYYSQIVNDFQKGDIAEGYSVSREKKESFPLTVTSAQKNPTAFYLCASSGTGRDTQYFGPGTRLTVL.

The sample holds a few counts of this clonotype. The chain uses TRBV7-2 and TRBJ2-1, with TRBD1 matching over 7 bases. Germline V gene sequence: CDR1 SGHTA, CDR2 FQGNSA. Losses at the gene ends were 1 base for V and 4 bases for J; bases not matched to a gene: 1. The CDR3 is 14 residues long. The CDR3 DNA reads TGTGCCAGCAGCTTAGGGACAGGTTACAATGAGCAGTTCTTC. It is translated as CASSLGTGYNEQFF.

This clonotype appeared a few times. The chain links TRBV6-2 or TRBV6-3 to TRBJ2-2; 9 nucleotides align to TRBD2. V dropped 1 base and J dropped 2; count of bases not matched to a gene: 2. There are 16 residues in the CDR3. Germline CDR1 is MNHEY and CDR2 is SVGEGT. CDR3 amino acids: CASSYLGLANTGELFF. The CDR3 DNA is TGTGCCAGCAGTTACTTGGGACTAGCAAACACCGGGGAGCTGTTTTTT.